These T cell receptor beta chains were read from a single sample in a study of OX40 agonist ivuxolimab in advanced cancers. The protocol was immunoSEQ multiplex PCR, while the TCRdb copy is restricted to in-frame clones and leaves out a portion. Found here are 42,000 or so clones, 75% to 85% of them singletons; the top ten hold approximately 2.4%. The starting material was CD4+ or CD8+ T cells sorted from blood, obtained in a trial of the OX40 agonist ivuxolimab. The source is an adult with an advanced solid tumor such as melanoma, head and neck, liver or kidney cancer. CDR3s include the opening cysteine and the closing phenylalanine or tryptophan. Each record gives: J gene, V gene, CDR3 protein.

TRBJ2-1 TRBV7-6 CASSPDRVHNEQFF
TRBJ2-1 TRBV2 CASNTGMGGDEQFF
TRBJ2-5 TRBV5-1 CASRTSGVQETQYF
TRBJ2-1 TRBV4-3 CASSQVGDKEDEQFF
TRBJ1-1 TRBV6-1 CASSTWAAEAFF
TRBJ2-1 TRBV10-3 CATLGQEFIEQFF
. TRBV5-4 CASSLDMREWSEQYF
TRBJ2-2 TRBV9 CASSPTLGAGELFF
TRBJ1-1 TRBV4-2 CASSQGEGRTEAFF
TRBJ1-1 TRBV19 CASGHRDRGRTEAFF
TRBJ2-1 TRBV15 CATSRDSRGGPGNEQFF
TRBJ2-5 TRBV2 CASSGGHQETQYF
TRBJ2-7 TRBV4-2 CASSLGGQGANYEQYF
TRBJ2-7 TRBV5-4 CASSVTGQRNEQYF
TRBJ2-1 TRBV13 CASSLWHSYNEQFF
TRBJ1-3 TRBV5-5 CASSLASNTIYF
TRBJ1-1 TRBV2 CASTGQFNTEAFF
TRBJ2-3 TRBV30 CAWEGAPLTDTQYF
TRBJ2-7 TRBV11-3 CASSFSGTGTEQYF
TRBJ1-1 TRBV5-1 CASSLDREAEAFF
TRBJ2-4 TRBV2 CASSGLAGGRAKNIQYF
TRBJ2-3 TRBV5-8 CASSFRQSTDTQYF
TRBJ2-5 TRBV5-4 CASSLGGSRETQYF
TRBJ2-3 TRBV29-1 CSVGRQPRVPDTQYF
TRBJ2-3 TRBV2 CASKRAISDTQYF
TRBJ1-2 TRBV5-4 CASSLWTGPGYTF
TRBJ1-2 TRBV4-1 CASSYPGSLFYGYTF
TRBJ2-5 TRBV30 CAWIGTSGSDLETQYF
TRBJ1-5 TRBV2 CASRTYSNQPQHF
TRBJ2-1 TRBV18 CASSQDRNEQFF
TRBJ1-2 TRBV11-2 CASSSLWPGDYGYTF
TRBJ1-1 TRBV7-9 CASSLESGGVNTEAFF
TRBJ2-1 TRBV19 CATRLAGAHEQFF
TRBJ2-1 TRBV5-1 CASSLAASEYNEQFF
TRBJ1-4 TRBV5-4 CASRPGQAINEKLFF
TRBJ2-7 TRBV4-2 CASSQDALAGPPYYEQYF
TRBJ2-7 TRBV5-1 CASMPLAGVYEQYF
TRBJ2-5 TRBV14 CASSQAGLAGVTQYF
TRBJ2-3 TRBV29-1 CSVEGTTTDTQYF
TRBJ1-5 TRBV4-1 CASSQQGLSNQPQHF
TRBJ2-3 TRBV5-1 CASSLPSGSGGDTQYF